These T cell receptor beta chains were read from a single sample in a study of technical replicates of blood from several donors. Only in-frame clones appear in the TCRdb table, and some are missing; sequencing was by immunoSEQ multiplex PCR. This table has approximately 94,000 clones, approximately 95% appearing once. The sample comprised T cells isolated from PBMCs. All receptors come from a human donor in good health. Both conserved end residues are part of each CDR3. The D gene is left open where the match is weak. Clone size is not always given. Where it is, it says once, few, many or a class for expanded clones.

abundance	v_gene	d_gene	j_gene	CDR3nt	CDR3aa
NA	TRBV5-1	NA	TRBJ1-1	TGCGCCAGCAGCCTTCTACAGGGCGCGAACACTGAAGCTTTCTTT	CASSLLQGANTEAFF
NA	TRBV10-2	TRBD2	TRBJ2-1	TGCGCCAGCACCTATATTTCGTCTAGCGGATTCAATGAGCAGTTCTTC	CASTYISSSGFNEQFF
NA	TRBV7-9	NA	TRBJ1-2	TGTGCCAGCAGCTTAGACGCGGGGCAAAGTGGCTACACCTTC	CASSLDAGQSGYTF
NA	TRBV7-2	NA	TRBJ2-2	TGTGCCAGCACCCGCGGGCGTATGAACACCGGGGAGCTGTTTTTT	CASTRGRMNTGELFF
NA	TRBV2	NA	TRBJ1-4	TGTGCCAGCAGTGAACCCTTTGACAGATCCACTAATGAAAAACTGTTTTTT	CASSEPFDRSTNEKLFF
once	TRBV21-1	NA	TRBJ2-7	TGTGCCAGCAGCAAATTAGCCTGGGACAGGGGATGCGAGCAGTACTTC	CASSKLAWDRGCEQYF
NA	TRBV10-1	TRBD1	TRBJ1-1	TGCGCCAGGATTGACAGGGGCAAGAAGAACACTGAAGCTTTCTTT	CARIDRGKKNTEAFF
NA	TRBV7-9	TRBD1	TRBJ1-2	TGTGCCAGCAGCTTAGAGGAAGGGGGCCACTATGGCTACACCTTC	CASSLEEGGHYGYTF
NA	TRBV7-2	NA	TRBJ2-4	TGTGCCAGCAGCTTAACCCTAGGAACCAAAAACATTCAGTACTTC	CASSLTLGTKNIQYF
NA	TRBV19	NA	TRBJ1-1	TGTGCCAGTAGTCAAAGGGGCACTGAAGCTTTCTTT	CASSQRGTEAFF
NA	TRBV10-3	NA	TRBJ1-2	TGTGCCATCAGTACAGGTACTTATGGCTACACCTTC	CAISTGTYGYTF
NA	TRBV11-2	NA	TRBJ2-7	TGTGCCAGCAGCTTAGATTGGACTTCCTACGAGCAGTACTTC	CASSLDWTSYEQYF
NA	TRBV12-5	NA	TRBJ2-7	TGTGCTAGTGGCCCCCCCGGCCCCGGGGTGTACGAGCAGTACTTC	CASGPPGPGVYEQYF
NA	TRBV11-3	NA	TRBJ2-1	TGTGCCAGCAGTTGGGACTCCGGAGGTGAGCAGTTCTTC	CASSWDSGGEQFF
NA	TRBV4-2	NA	TRBJ1-3	TGTGCCAGCAGCCAAGGGTTAGACACCCACTCTGGAAACACCATATATTTT	CASSQGLDTHSGNTIYF
NA	TRBV5-8	TRBD1	TRBJ1-4	TGTGCCAGCAGCCGGACAGGGATGTCAACTAATGAAAAACTGTTTTTT	CASSRTGMSTNEKLFF
NA	TRBV10-1	TRBD1	TRBJ1-1	TGCGCCAGCAGTGACAGGGGACAGGGGGAAGCTTTCTTT	CASSDRGQGEAFF
NA	TRBV19	NA	TRBJ1-2	TGTGCCAGTAGTATAGCTGGCGGCTCCTCTAACTATGGCTACACCTTC	CASSIAGGSSNYGYTF
NA	TRBV6-5	NA	TRBJ2-1	TGTGCCAGCAGGAGGGACAATGAGCAGTTCTTC	CASRRDNEQFF
NA	TRBV11-2	NA	TRBJ2-1	TGTGCCAGCAGCTCCCCCCCATGGGAGTCGTTCTTC	CASSSPPWESFF
NA	TRBV6-6	NA	TRBJ1-2	TGTGCCAGCCTTTTGGACAGTAACTATGGCTACACCTTC	CASLLDSNYGYTF
NA	TRBV5-6	NA	TRBJ2-5	TGTGCCAGCAGCTATCCTAAGGGCTGGGGGGTAGAGACCCAGTACTTC	CASSYPKGWGVETQYF
NA	TRBV6-5	NA	TRBJ2-1	TGTGCCAGCAGTTACTCGAGTTCCTACAATGAGCAGTTCTTC	CASSYSSSYNEQFF
NA	TRBV6-5	NA	TRBJ2-7	TGTGCCAGCAGTCACGATAAAGCACCCTCCTACGAGCAGTACTTC	CASSHDKAPSYEQYF
NA	TRBV19	NA	TRBJ2-5	TGTGCCAGTAGTGTAACAAGGGGAGAGACCCAGTACTTC	CASSVTRGETQYF
once	TRBV10-3	NA	TRBJ2-5	TGTGCCATCAGTGAGGGCAGGGGCCAAGAGACCCAGTACTTC	CAISEGRGQETQYF
NA	TRBV7-9	TRBD1	TRBJ2-7	TGTGCCAGCAGCTCGGCCCAAGGACAGGGTGGGTACGAGCAGTACTTC	CASSSAQGQGGYEQYF
NA	TRBV19	NA	TRBJ1-2	TGTGCCAGTTCCACGGTACAGGGTTCTGGCTACACCTTC	CASSTVQGSGYTF
NA	TRBV7-2	TRBD1	TRBJ1-4	TGTGCCAGCAGTCGAGGGGGCTTTGCTAATGAAAAACTGTTTTTT	CASSRGGFANEKLFF
NA	TRBV6-5	TRBD2	TRBJ2-2	TGTGCCACAGCGGGAGCCACCGGGGAGCTGTTTTTT	CATAGATGELFF
once	TRBV7-2	TRBD2	TRBJ2-7	TGTGCCAGCAGCCGTTGGACTAGCGAGACCTACGAGCAGTACTTC	CASSRWTSETYEQYF
NA	TRBV4-3	TRBD1	TRBJ2-1	TGCGCCAGCAGCCTTACCCCGGGACAGGGTTTAGGACAGTTCTTC	CASSLTPGQGLGQFF
NA	TRBV19	TRBD1	TRBJ1-5	TGTGCCAGTCGGGACAGGCTAGGACAGCCCCAGCATTTT	CASRDRLGQPQHF
NA	TRBV7-8	TRBD2	TRBJ2-3	TGTGCCAGCAGCATTTTGACTAGCGGGAGGGCGGATACGCAGTATTTT	CASSILTSGRADTQYF
few	TRBV9	NA	TRBJ1-1	TGTGCCAGCAGCGTAGCCCAGGGGAGAATTCCTGAAGCTTTCTTT	CASSVAQGRIPEAFF
NA	TRBV30	TRBD2	TRBJ2-7	TGTGCCTGGAGTGTGGGAGGGGCCCCTTCCGAGCAGTACTTC	CAWSVGGAPSEQYF
NA	TRBV21-1	NA	TRBJ2-1	TGTGCCAGCCATGGGACAGGGATCAATGAGCAGTTCTTC	CASHGTGINEQFF
NA	TRBV7-2	TRBD1	TRBJ1-4	TGTGCCAGCAGCCCAGGGGGAGGCTCGAATGAAAAACTGTTTTTT	CASSPGGGSNEKLFF
NA	TRBV5-8	NA	TRBJ2-1	TGTGCCAGCAGCCGTTTAGTAGCGGTTTATTACAATGAGCAGTTCTTC	CASSRLVAVYYNEQFF
once	TRBV7-6	TRBD1	TRBJ2-7	TGTGCCAGCAGCGCCGGGACAGGGCCTTACGAGCAGTACTTC	CASSAGTGPYEQYF
NA	TRBV10-3	TRBD1	TRBJ2-1	TGTGCCATCAGTGAGAGGACAGGGGTCCATGAGCAGTTCTTC	CAISERTGVHEQFF
NA	TRBV4-2	TRBD2	TRBJ2-1	TGTGCCAGCAGCCAGCGAACTAGCGGGAGAGAGGATGAGCAGTTCTTC	CASSQRTSGREDEQFF
once	TRBV6-9	NA	TRBJ2-2	TGTGCCAGCAGTTTACAGGTTTTCGGGAACACCGGGGAGCTGTTTTTT	CASSLQVFGNTGELFF
NA	TRBV6-1	NA	TRBJ2-6	TGTGCCAGCAGTGAAAGTCTAGCGAAAGGCTCTGGGGCCAACGTCCTGACTTTC	CASSESLAKGSGANVLTF
NA	TRBV5-4	NA	TRBJ2-7	TGTGCCAGCAGCTTGGGTCATTACGAGCAGTACTTC	CASSLGHYEQYF
NA	TRBV29-1	NA	TRBJ1-1	TGCAGCGTGGGGCCGGGACAATTGAACACTGAAGCTTTCTTT	CSVGPGQLNTEAFF